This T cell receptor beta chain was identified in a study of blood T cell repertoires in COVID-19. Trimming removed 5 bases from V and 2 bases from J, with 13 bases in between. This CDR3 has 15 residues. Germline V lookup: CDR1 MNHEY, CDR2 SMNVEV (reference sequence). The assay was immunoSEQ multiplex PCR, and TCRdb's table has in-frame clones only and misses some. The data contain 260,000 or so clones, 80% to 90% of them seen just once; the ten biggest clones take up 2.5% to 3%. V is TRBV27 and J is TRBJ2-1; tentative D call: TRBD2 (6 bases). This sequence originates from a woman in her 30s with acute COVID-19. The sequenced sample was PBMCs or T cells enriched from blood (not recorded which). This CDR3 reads CASSVLGGTYNEQFF. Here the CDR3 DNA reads TGTGCCAGCAGTGTTCTCGGGGGAACCTACAATGAGCAGTTCTTC.